This T cell receptor beta chain derives from a study of T cell responses to AZD1222 COVID-19 vaccine. The CDR3 has 14 residues. The germline gives CDR1 SGHNT, CDR2 YENEEA. The germline V and J ends were trimmed by 5 bases and 2 bases, with 12 bases remaining between them. Sequencing used immunoSEQ multiplex PCR; TCRdb keeps in-frame clones, though not all of them. The sample consists of 150,000 to 200,000 clones, 94% of them appearing once. This specimen consisted of peripheral blood, obtained on day 0 of AZD1222 vaccination. The chain combines TRBV11-3 with TRBJ1-1; D possibly corresponds to TRBD1 (5 bases). The receptor was derived from an adult in good health. CDR3 sequence: CASSQGRSNTEAFF. The CDR3 DNA reads as TGTGCCAGCAGCCAGGGACGGAGTAACACTGAAGCTTTCTTT.